One and the same sample provided the 6 T cell receptor beta chains below, sequenced in a study of blood T cells in healthy people across ages (dated by TCRdb to 2013 to 2016). Libraries were made using 5' RACE. The run used an Illumina HiSeq 2500. The second PCR ran for about 7 to 11 cycles and used a J-beta primer mix along with a sample-barcoded 5' primer. TCRdb trimmed the raw reads at Q25, called clones with MiXCR and kept productive beta chains. Each entry is one CDR3 protein sequence, shown with its most common DNA and genes. Recorded for this sample are some 760,000 distinct CDR3 sequences; roughly 25% of them occurred a single time. More than 7.5% of the sample rests with the top ten. Another study also made use of these data, one on T cells of mothers and their children.

What was sequenced was blood. The receptor set was obtained from a boy younger than 18 in good health.

The chain has TRBV9 and TRBJ2-7, with 8 bases aligning to TRBD1. This CDR3 has 15 residues. The germline V gene has CDR1 SGDLS and CDR2 YYNGEE. J gave up 5 bases and V 3 bases, and 10 bases lay outside the gene matches. The CDR3 DNA sequence: TGTGCCAGCAGCGAGGGGGACAGGCATTTTAACGAGCAGTACTTC. Protein: CASSEGDRHFNEQYF. Looking up the rest from reference TRBV9 and TRBJ2-7 gives the full variable domain: DSGVTQTPKHLITATGQRVTLRCSPRSGDLSVYWYQQSLDQGLQFLIQYYNGEERAKGNILERFSAQQFPDLHSELNLSSLELGDSALYFCASSEGDRHFNEQYFGPGTRLTVT.

This clonotype was seen a handful of times. V is TRBV20-1 and J is TRBJ2-7, with TRBD2 matching over 8 bases. There are 15 residues in the CDR3. Germline lookup yields CDR1 DFQATT and CDR2 SNEGSKA (reference sequence). The ends lost 4 bases at V and 6 bases at J; junction bases unmatched: 14. In nucleotides, the CDR3 is TGCAGTGCTATCGGGGGGGGGCGGGAGAGTTCCGAGCAGTACTTC. Translation gives CSAIGGGRESSEQYF.

This clonotype occurred a few times. The chain recombines TRBV3-1 with TRBJ2-5; TRBD2 might be the D (7 bases). Gene TRBJ2-7 matches the end of the DNA better, so the J call may be wrong. Germline CDR1 LGHDT, CDR2 YNNKEL (reference sequence). This CDR3 spans 15 amino acids. The CDR3 protein is CASSQVVFAGAEQYF. The CDR3, as DNA: TGTGCCAGCAGCCAAGTAGTGTTTGCGGGGGCCGAGCAGTACTTC.

This clonotype was picked up a small number of times. The rearrangement links TRBV7-9 to TRBJ2-1; TRBD2 is a possible D gene (5 bases). The CDR3 extends over 14 amino acids. V shed 3 bases and J shed 8 bases, with 14 bases lying between them. Germline V CDR1 and CDR2: SEHNR, FQNEAQ (reference sequence). This CDR3 is CASSFGLPRHEQFF. DNA of the CDR3: TGTGCCAGCAGCTTCGGACTTCCACGCCATGAGCAGTTCTTC.

This clonotype was seen at least ten times. The chain uses TRBV13 and TRBJ2-5; D possibly corresponds to TRBD2 (5 bases). The germline CDR1 and CDR2 sequences are PRHDT and FYEKMQ (reference sequence). V shed 5 bases and J shed 5 bases, with 21 bases lying between them. This CDR3 comprises 16 residues. The CDR3 loop reads CASSAGHSLRRETQYF. CDR3 in DNA: TGTGCCAGCAGCGCGGGTCACAGTCTTCGGCGGGAGACCCAGTACTTC.

This clonotype was detected only a few times. This chain uses TRBV7-3 with TRBJ2-1; D is perhaps TRBD1 (6 bases). The V and J ends lost 7 bases and 6 bases respectively, with 13 bases between them. The germline CDR1 and CDR2 sequences are SGHTA and FQGTGA. This CDR3 is 13 amino acids long. CDR3 nucleotides: TGTGCCAGCAATCAGGGGCAGGGCAATGAGCAGTTCTTC. It encodes CASNQGQGNEQFF.